The rows below give T cell receptor beta chains drawn from one sample of a study of blood T cell repertoires in COVID-19. Some clones are missing from TCRdb's copy, which holds only in-frame ones; the method was immunoSEQ multiplex PCR. Of roughly 200,000 clones listed, 70% to 80% are singletons. The sample taken for sequencing was peripheral blood. These receptor sequences come from a woman aged 45-60 years with active or convalescent COVID-19. Each CDR3 is given with its conserved first and last residue. The order of the fields is clone size, D gene, J gene, V gene, CDR3 protein, CDR3 DNA. A D gene is named only where the DNA matches it firmly. Clone size is shown for a subset of rows, as once, few, many or a class of expanded clone.

>NA|NA|TRBJ2-7|TRBV30
CAWSVSRVTLLEQYF
TGTGCCTGGAGTGTAAGTCGGGTGACCCTACTCGAGCAGTACTTC
>NA|TRBD1|TRBJ1-2|TRBV7-9
CASRPGQGAMGSYGYTF
TGTGCCAGCAGACCCGGACAGGGGGCGATGGGCTCCTATGGCTACACCTTC
>few|TRBD2|TRBJ2-1|TRBV9
CASSVGVGSGSYNEQFF
TGTGCCAGCAGCGTAGGAGTCGGTAGCGGGAGTTACAATGAGCAGTTCTTC
>NA|NA|TRBJ1-2|TRBV6-1
CASSKQGYGYTF
TGTGCCAGCTCCAAACAGGGATATGGCTACACCTTC
>once|NA|TRBJ2-2|TRBV7-2
CASSPIQANTGELFF
TGTGCCAGCAGCCCAATACAGGCGAACACCGGGGAGCTGTTTTTT
>NA|TRBD1|TRBJ1-4|TRBV2
CASSEGRQGARKLFF
TGTGCCAGCAGTGAAGGGAGGCAGGGGGCGCGCAAACTGTTTTTT
>NA|NA|TRBJ2-3|TRBV6-5
CASSSGPSPQYF
TGTGCCAGCAGTTCAGGCCCTTCGCCGCAGTATTTT
>NA|NA|TRBJ1-2|TRBV4-3
CASSQDIGAYGYTF
TGCGCCAGCAGCCAAGATATAGGGGCGTATGGCTACACCTTC
>NA|NA|TRBJ1-1|TRBV6-5
CASRPGLATEAFF
TGTGCCAGCAGACCGGGACTGGCCACTGAAGCTTTCTTT
>NA|TRBD2|TRBJ2-1|TRBV5-4
CASSHSGGRPFDEQFF
TGTGCCAGCAGCCATAGCGGGGGGCGTCCGTTCGATGAGCAGTTCTTC
>NA|NA|TRBJ2-3|TRBV7-3
CASSLRGGSTDTQYF
TGTGCCAGCAGCTTAAGAGGCGGGAGCACAGATACGCAGTATTTT
>NA|TRBD1|TRBJ1-6|TRBV7-3
CASSPRGHDSPLHF
TGTGCCAGCAGCCCGAGGGGGCACGATTCACCCCTCCACTTT
>once|NA|TRBJ2-7|TRBV2
CASSGQGYEQYF
TGTGCCAGCAGTGGGCAGGGCTACGAGCAGTACTTC
>NA|NA|TRBJ1-1|TRBV7-9
CASSSLKRGPEAFF
TGTGCCAGCAGCTCCCTGAAACGGGGTCCCGAAGCTTTCTTT
>NA|TRBD1|TRBJ2-6|TRBV3-1/TRBV3-2
CASSQQGARGANVLTF
TGTGCCAGCAGCCAACAGGGGGCGCGTGGGGCCAACGTCCTGACTTTC
>NA|NA|TRBJ2-7|TRBV28
CASTWPYYYEQYF
TGTGCCAGCACCTGGCCATACTACTACGAGCAGTACTTC
>NA|NA|TRBJ1-4|TRBV7-2
CASSLARYGYEKLFF
TGTGCCAGCAGCCTTGCACGGTACGGGTATGAAAAACTGTTTTTT
>NA|TRBD1|TRBJ1-1|TRBV7-9
CASSQQPGQGRLNTEAFF
TGTGCCAGCAGCCAACAGCCGGGACAGGGACGACTGAACACTGAAGCTTTCTTT
>many|NA|TRBJ2-5|TRBV5-1
CASSLERNSGATQYF
TGCGCCAGCAGCCTGGAGCGCAATAGCGGAGCAACCCAGTACTTC
>medium-sized|TRBD1|TRBJ2-5|TRBV2
CAIFDRGETQYF
TGTGCCATCTTTGACAGGGGAGAGACCCAGTACTTC
>NA|NA|TRBJ2-7|TRBV7-2
CASSLEAGNKRYEQYF
TGTGCCAGCAGCTTAGAAGCAGGTAATAAGAGATACGAGCAGTACTTC
>NA|NA|TRBJ1-6|TRBV11-3
CASSPHAHRTDLNSPLHF
TGTGCCAGCAGCCCGCACGCCCATAGGACAGATCTAAATTCACCCCTCCACTTT
>NA|TRBD1|TRBJ1-1|TRBV19
CASSMSSRQGGTEAFF
TGTGCCAGTAGTATGAGCTCAAGACAGGGAGGTACTGAAGCTTTCTTT
>NA|NA|TRBJ2-5|TRBV9
CASSQTAAETQYF
TGTGCCAGCAGCCAGACAGCAGCAGAGACCCAGTACTTC
>NA|NA|TRBJ1-3|TRBV6-2/TRBV6-3
CASSYPRASGNTIYF
TGTGCCAGCAGTTACCCCCGCGCCTCTGGAAACACCATATATTTT
>NA|NA|TRBJ2-5|TRBV7-2
CASSLGSAGETQYF
TGTGCCAGCAGCTTAGGCTCGGCCGGGGAGACCCAGTACTTC
>NA|NA|TRBJ1-5|TRBV19
CASSIRTDNQPQHF
TGTGCCAGTAGTATAAGGACAGACAATCAGCCCCAGCATTTT
>NA|TRBD2|TRBJ2-1|TRBV11-2
CASSFRTSGYSGDEQFF
TGTGCCAGCAGCTTCAGGACTAGCGGGTACAGTGGCGATGAGCAGTTCTTC
>NA|NA|TRBJ2-1|TRBV19
CASRRTEHNEQFF
TGTGCCAGTAGGCGGACAGAACACAATGAGCAGTTCTTC
>NA|NA|TRBJ1-2|TRBV6-5
CASSYPGQPNYGYTF
TGTGCCAGCAGTTACCCCGGACAGCCGAACTATGGCTACACCTTC
>few|NA|TRBJ2-7|TRBV3-1/TRBV3-2
CASSQEPGKQYF
TGTGCCAGCAGCCAAGAGCCCGGGAAGCAGTACTTC
>few|NA|TRBJ1-6|TRBV18
CASSPPQGPPLHF
TGTGCCAGCTCACCACCCCAGGGTCCACCCCTCCACTTT
>NA|NA|TRBJ2-3|TRBV7-2
CASSLMRGVVTDTQYF
TGTGCCAGCAGCTTAATGCGCGGCGTCGTCACAGATACGCAGTATTTT
>NA|TRBD1|TRBJ1-2|TRBV18
CASSPTGEMNYGYTF
TGTGCCAGCTCACCGACAGGGGAAATGAACTATGGCTACACCTTC
>NA|TRBD2|TRBJ2-1|TRBV19
CASSIVGVAGGDEQFF
TGTGCCAGTAGTATAGTGGGGGTAGCGGGAGGGGATGAGCAGTTCTTC
>NA|NA|TRBJ2-5|TRBV11-2
CASSLSGSLETQYF
TGTGCCAGCAGCTTAAGCGGTTCTCTAGAGACCCAGTACTTC
>NA|TRBD2|TRBJ2-3|TRBV7-9
CASTILAGSTDTQYF
TGTGCCAGCACCATCCTAGCGGGGAGCACAGATACGCAGTATTTT
>NA|NA|TRBJ1-2|TRBV16
CASSHPGEGYGYTF
TGTGCCAGCAGCCACCCGGGAGAAGGGTATGGCTACACCTTC
>NA|NA|TRBJ2-2|TRBV7-3
CASSSNRVVRTGELFF
TGTGCCAGCAGCTCAAACAGGGTTGTAAGAACCGGGGAGCTGTTTTTT
>NA|TRBD2|TRBJ2-5|TRBV7-3
CASSWGLAALETQYF
TGTGCCAGCAGCTGGGGACTAGCGGCCTTAGAGACCCAGTACTTC
>NA|NA|TRBJ1-3|TRBV2
CASSESTVSGNTIYF
TGTGCCAGCAGTGAATCCACAGTCTCTGGAAACACCATATATTTT
>once|TRBD2|TRBJ2-3|TRBV6-1
CASSALTSGGVDTQYF
TGTGCCAGCAGTGCATTGACTAGCGGGGGTGTAGATACGCAGTATTTT
>NA|TRBD1|TRBJ2-2|TRBV19
CASSLKQGGGGELFF
TGTGCCAGTAGTCTTAAACAGGGGGGAGGCGGGGAGCTGTTTTTT
>once|TRBD1|TRBJ2-5|TRBV7-2
CASSLSQRIRGQSETQYF
TGTGCCAGCAGCTTAAGTCAAAGGATCAGGGGGCAGTCGGAGACCCAGTACTTC
>NA|NA|TRBJ2-2|TRBV19
CASSIPVVQGTGELFF
TGTGCCAGTAGTATTCCGGTTGTACAGGGCACCGGGGAGCTGTTTTTT
>NA|TRBD1|TRBJ1-2|TRBV5-1
CASSLEGAGGYTF
TGCGCCAGCAGCTTGGAGGGGGCGGGAGGCTACACCTTC
>NA|TRBD2|TRBJ2-1|TRBV4-2
CASSQDPAGGLGEQFF
TGTGCCAGCAGCCAAGACCCAGCGGGGGGGCTAGGTGAGCAGTTCTTC
>NA|TRBD2|TRBJ2-1|TRBV28
CASSPVVGRLASYNEQFF
TGTGCCAGCAGCCCTGTAGTTGGCCGACTAGCGTCCTACAATGAGCAGTTCTTC
>NA|NA|TRBJ2-7|TRBV25-1
CASSVFGTGEQYF
TGTGCCAGCAGTGTATTCGGTACTGGTGAGCAGTACTTC